Listed here are 2 T cell receptor beta chains from one sample, sequenced in a study of CD4+ T cells in melanoma. Measured with immunoSEQ multiplex PCR; TCRdb has only the in-frame clones, and not every one. The sample holds 18,000 or so clones; about four fifths are singletons and the top ten take approximately 5%. Sequenced sample: cells from a culture (not recorded whether cultured in vitro). Receptors originate from a human donor with melanoma.

The CDR3 DNA follows: TGTGCCAGCTCACTACAGGGAAATCAGCCCCAGCATTTT. Its translation: CASSLQGNQPQHF. The gene calls are TRBV18 and TRBJ1-5, with D possibly TRBD1 on 6 matching bases. Deletions cut 4 bases from V and 4 bases from J, with 8 bases between. The germline gives CDR1 KGHSH, CDR2 LQKENI. This CDR3 is 13 amino acids long. The full variable domain, in which reference TRBV18 and TRBJ1-5 provide the parts outside the CDR3, is NAGVMQNPRHLVRRRGQEARLRCSPMKGHSHVYWYRQLPEEGLKFMVYLQKENIIDESGMPKERFSAEFPKEGPSILRIQQVVRGDSAAYFCASSLQGNQPQHFGDGTRLSIL.

The chain couples TRBV11-1 to TRBJ2-3; 7 bases agree with TRBD1. V gave up 4 bases and J gave up 3 bases; unmatched junction bases: 7. The germline CDR1 and CDR2 sequences are SGHAT and FQDESV (reference sequence). This CDR3 contains 15 residues. The CDR3 DNA reads as TGTGCCAGCAGCTGGACAGGTTTTGGGACAGATACGCAGTATTTT. Translation gives CASSWTGFGTDTQYF.